These T cell receptor beta chains were read from a single sample in a study of neurological immune-mediated disorders. TCRdb re-derived calls from the 5' RACE reads in MiXCR, one entry per CDR3 protein. The sample yields roughly 60,000 distinct CDR3 sequences, roughly 10% seen once. The material sequenced was PBMCs. The receptors were gathered from a man aged 60 to 75 in good health. Both conserved end residues are part of each CDR3. A D gene is named only where the DNA matches it firmly. Not every row has a clone size; where given, it reads once, few, many or a size class.

D gene,J gene,V gene,clone size,CDR3 protein,CDR3 DNA
.,TRBJ1-2,TRBV7-2,many,CASSLPPLTLYGYTF,TGTGCCAGCAGCCTACCGCCTTTGACGCTCTATGGCTACACCTTC
TRBD1,TRBJ2-7,TRBV20-1,many,CSARPRGRSYEQYF,TGCAGTGCTAGACCCAGGGGGCGCTCCTACGAGCAGTACTTC
.,TRBJ1-5,TRBV12-3/TRBV12-4,many,CASSLYGKPQPQHF,TGTGCCAGCAGTTTATACGGGAAACCCCAGCCCCAGCATTTT
.,TRBJ2-7,TRBV20-1,many,CSARDLADKGGSYEQYF,TGCAGTGCTAGAGATCTTGCGGACAAGGGGGGGTCCTACGAGCAGTACTTC
.,TRBJ1-5,TRBV20-1,many,CSASRGGQANQPQHF,TGCAGTGCTAGTCGGGGGGGTCAAGCCAATCAGCCCCAGCATTTT
TRBD2,TRBJ2-1,TRBV7-3,many,CASSSSPGGFYNEQFF,TGTGCCAGCAGCTCTAGCCCGGGGGGATTCTACAATGAGCAGTTCTTC
.,TRBJ2-5,TRBV28,.,CASVSLGVGETQYF,TGTGCCAGCGTATCGTTGGGGGTGGGAGAGACCCAGTACTTC
TRBD2,TRBJ2-5,TRBV7-8,.,CASTLGGAGGRETQYF,TGTGCCAGCACCCTGGGGGGAGCGGGGGGGAGAGAGACCCAGTACTTC
.,TRBJ2-7,TRBV5-6,many,CASSLEVGGAYEQYF,TGTGCCAGCAGCTTGGAGGTAGGAGGGGCCTACGAGCAGTACTTC
.,TRBJ2-1,TRBV9,many,CASSVEGSEQFF,TGTGCCAGCAGCGTAGAAGGGTCTGAGCAGTTCTTC
.,TRBJ1-5,TRBV29-1,many,CSVAEGQGHQPQHF,TGCAGCGTTGCTGAGGGGCAGGGCCATCAGCCCCAGCATTTT
.,TRBJ1-1,TRBV3-1,many,CASSHSDRNTEAFF,TGTGCCAGCAGCCATTCCGACAGGAACACTGAAGCTTTCTTT
.,TRBJ1-6,TRBV20-1,many,CSAAARQSNSPLHF,TGCAGTGCTGCCGCCAGACAGTCTAATTCACCCCTCCACTTT
.,TRBJ2-3,TRBV11-2,many,CASSFGTQTSRTDTQYF,TGTGCCAGCAGCTTCGGGACACAGACGTCGCGCACAGATACGCAGTATTTT
.,TRBJ2-5,TRBV6-5,many,CASSYQTGFQETQYF,TGTGCCAGCAGTTACCAAACAGGTTTCCAAGAGACCCAGTACTTC
.,TRBJ1-3,TRBV14,many,CASSSNGRPSGNTIYF,TGTGCCAGCAGCTCTAACGGGAGGCCCTCTGGAAACACCATATATTTT
.,TRBJ2-1,TRBV18,.,CASSLRDGSYEQFF,TGTGCCAGCTCACTCCGGGACGGCTCCTACGAGCAGTTCTTC
TRBD1,TRBJ2-3,TRBV5-4,many,CASSTQGQLRTDTQYF,TGTGCCAGCAGCACCCAGGGACAGCTCAGAACAGATACGCAGTATTTT
.,TRBJ2-3,TRBV29-1,many,CSVYGLSSTDTQYF,TGCAGCGTTTATGGACTAAGTAGCACAGATACGCAGTATTTT
TRBD1,TRBJ2-1,TRBV12-3/TRBV12-4,many,CASTPRDRDNEQFF,TGTGCCAGCACCCCCCGGGACAGGGACAATGAGCAGTTCTTC
.,TRBJ1-1,TRBV20-1,many,CSAREKGMDTEAFF,TGCAGTGCTAGAGAGAAGGGTATGGACACTGAAGCTTTCTTT
.,TRBJ2-1,TRBV4-2,many,CASSQARVNEQFF,TGTGCCAGCAGCCAGGCCAGGGTCAATGAGCAGTTCTTC
.,TRBJ1-5,TRBV7-2,many,CASNKRGQPQHF,TGTGCCAGCAACAAGAGGGGTCAGCCCCAGCATTTT
TRBD1,TRBJ1-2,TRBV20-1,many,CSAREQGSRNYGYTF,TGCAGTGCTAGAGAACAGGGGTCGCGTAACTATGGCTACACCTTC
.,TRBJ2-5,TRBV28,many,CASSFRGQPYQETQYF,TGTGCCAGCAGTTTCCGCGGCCAACCGTACCAAGAGACCCAGTACTTC
.,TRBJ2-1,TRBV5-1,.,CASSTSQGPLYNEQFF,TGCGCCAGTTCAACAAGTCAGGGACCCCTCTACAATGAGCAGTTCTTC
TRBD1,TRBJ1-4,TRBV15,many,CATSRSWTGNNEKLFF,TGTGCCACCAGCAGATCGTGGACAGGGAATAATGAAAAACTGTTTTTT
.,TRBJ2-6,TRBV20-1,many,CSARVRGGQNSGANVLTF,TGCAGTGCTAGAGTTAGAGGGGGGCAAAACTCTGGGGCCAACGTCCTGACTTTC
.,TRBJ1-5,TRBV5-6,many,CASSAGSNQPQHF,TGTGCCAGCAGTGCAGGGAGCAATCAGCCCCAGCATTTT
.,TRBJ2-5,TRBV11-2,once,CASSLDGRRGGHQYTQYF,TGTGCCAGCAGCTTAGACGGTAGGCGCGGGGGCCACCAATATACCCAGTACTTC
.,TRBJ2-7,TRBV7-9,many,CAGGTEPTYEQYF,TGTGCCGGTGGGACCGAGCCAACCTACGAGCAGTACTTC
.,TRBJ2-3,TRBV3-1,many,CASSQVTGYTQYF,TGTGCCAGCAGCCAGGTGACGGGATATACGCAGTATTTT
.,TRBJ1-3,TRBV12-3/TRBV12-4,many,CASSLGALLGNTIYF,TGTGCCAGCAGTTTAGGGGCCCTCCTTGGAAACACCATATATTTT
.,TRBJ2-7,TRBV7-9,.,CASSLVGVLSEQYF,TGTGCCAGCAGCTTAGTAGGGGTACTGAGCGAGCAGTACTTC
TRBD1,TRBJ2-7,TRBV18,many,CASSPRQGVYEQYF,TGTGCCAGCTCACCCCGACAGGGGGTATACGAGCAGTACTTC
.,TRBJ2-7,TRBV6-5,many,CASSSPGEAYEQYF,TGTGCCAGCAGTTCCCCGGGGGAAGCCTACGAGCAGTACTTC
.,TRBJ2-2,TRBV19,.,CASSIMGNTGELFF,TGTGCCAGTAGTATAATGGGTAACACCGGGGAGCTGTTTTTT
.,TRBJ1-1,TRBV7-9,many,CASSFRSGVEAFF,TGTGCCAGCAGCTTCCGGAGCGGGGTTGAGGCTTTCTTT
.,TRBJ1-3,TRBV6-5,.,CASSYQEGNTMYF,TGTGCCAGCAGTTACCAGGAGGGAAACACCATGTATTTT
.,TRBJ2-2,TRBV20-1,many,CSARGQEVPGTGELFF,TGCAGTGCTAGAGGGCAAGAAGTCCCGGGCACCGGGGAGCTGTTTTTT
.,TRBJ2-5,TRBV20-1,many,CSALHSGQQETQYF,TGCAGTGCCTTACATAGTGGACAGCAAGAGACCCAGTACTTC
TRBD1,TRBJ1-1,TRBV5-6,many,CASSWRGRKAFF,TGTGCCAGCAGCTGGAGGGGGCGAAAAGCTTTCTTT
TRBD2,TRBJ2-7,TRBV4-3,many,CASSQGLAGSTEQYF,TGCGCCAGCAGCCAAGGCCTAGCGGGCTCGACCGAGCAGTACTTC
TRBD2,TRBJ2-7,TRBV20-1,many,CSVGGAYEQYF,TGCAGTGTGGGGGGGGCCTACGAGCAGTACTTC
.,TRBJ2-7,TRBV5-1,medium-sized,CASSYLLGQGNEQYF,TGCGCCAGCAGCTACCTGCTCGGTCAAGGAAACGAGCAGTACTTC
.,TRBJ2-6,TRBV6-2/TRBV6-3,many,CASSPGGSGANVLTF,TGTGCCAGCTCTCCCGGAGGCTCTGGGGCCAACGTCCTGACTTTC
.,TRBJ1-5,TRBV6-1,many,CASRGGAGNQPQHF,TGTGCCAGCAGAGGGGGGGCAGGCAATCAGCCCCAGCATTTT
TRBD1,TRBJ2-7,TRBV4-1,.,CASSPGQGSHEQYF,TGCGCCAGCAGCCCGGGACAGGGGAGCCACGAGCAGTACTTC
TRBD2,TRBJ2-5,TRBV3-1,many,CASSPRSAGEETQYF,TGTGCCAGCAGCCCTAGGTCAGCGGGGGAAGAGACCCAGTACTTC
.,TRBJ2-1,TRBV15,.,CSTSRELGVRLELEQFF,TGTTCCACCAGCAGAGAGCTGGGGGTTAGGCTGGAGTTGGAGCAGTTCTTC
TRBD1,TRBJ1-1,TRBV4-2,many,CASSQVAGQGEAFF,TGTGCCAGCAGCCAAGTTGCCGGACAGGGCGAAGCTTTCTTT
.,TRBJ1-1,TRBV20-1,many,CSARDSGVSITEAFF,TGCAGTGCTAGAGATTCAGGCGTCAGTATCACTGAAGCTTTCTTT